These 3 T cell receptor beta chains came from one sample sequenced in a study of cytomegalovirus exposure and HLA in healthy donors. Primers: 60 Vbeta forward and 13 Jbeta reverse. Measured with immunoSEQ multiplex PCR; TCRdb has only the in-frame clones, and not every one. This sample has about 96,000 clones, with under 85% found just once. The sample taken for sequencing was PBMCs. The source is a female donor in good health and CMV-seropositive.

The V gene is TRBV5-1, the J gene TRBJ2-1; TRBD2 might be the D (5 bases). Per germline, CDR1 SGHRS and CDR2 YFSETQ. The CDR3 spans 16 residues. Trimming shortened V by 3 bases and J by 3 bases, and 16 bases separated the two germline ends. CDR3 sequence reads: CASSSDGGALYNEQFF. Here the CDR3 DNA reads TGCGCCAGCAGCTCCGACGGAGGAGCCCTCTACAATGAGCAGTTCTTC.

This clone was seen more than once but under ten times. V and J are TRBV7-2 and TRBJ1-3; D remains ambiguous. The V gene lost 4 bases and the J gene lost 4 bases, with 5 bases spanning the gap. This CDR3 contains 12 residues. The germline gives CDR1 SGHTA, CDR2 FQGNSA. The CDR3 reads CASSSTGNTIYF. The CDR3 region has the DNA TGTGCCAGCAGCTCGACAGGAAACACCATATATTTT.

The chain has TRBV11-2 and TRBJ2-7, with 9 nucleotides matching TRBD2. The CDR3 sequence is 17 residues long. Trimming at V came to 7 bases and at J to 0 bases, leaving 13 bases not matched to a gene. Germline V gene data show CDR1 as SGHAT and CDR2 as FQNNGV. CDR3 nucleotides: TGTGCCAGCACCCGCTATGCCGCTAGCGGGGTCTCCTACGAGCAGTACTTC. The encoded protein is CASTRYAASGVSYEQYF.